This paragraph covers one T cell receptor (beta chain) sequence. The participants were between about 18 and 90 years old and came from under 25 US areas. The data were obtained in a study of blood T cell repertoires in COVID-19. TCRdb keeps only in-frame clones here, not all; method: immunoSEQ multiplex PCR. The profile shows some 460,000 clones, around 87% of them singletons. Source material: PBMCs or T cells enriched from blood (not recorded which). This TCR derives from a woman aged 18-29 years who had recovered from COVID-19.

CDR3 region: CASSNYSPLHF. The CDR3 bases are TGTGCCAGCAGCAACTATTCACCCCTCCACTTT. The rearrangement uses TRBV21-1 and TRBJ1-6. TRBV21-1 is recorded as a pseudogene. The length of the CDR3 is 11 residues.